The source of this TCR beta chain is a study of OX40 agonist ivuxolimab in advanced cancers. Study as a whole: Every 2 weeks, patients received ivuxolimab intravenously, dosed at 0.01 to 10 mg/kg. Antecedent anti-PD-1, anti-PD-L1 or anti-CTLA-4 therapy was permissible, with around 40% having received some.

To note about this clone: The antigen remains unidentified.

Germline V gene data show CDR1 as MNHEY and CDR2 as SMNVEV (reference sequence). The germline V and J ends were trimmed by 0 bases and 7 bases, with 13 bases remaining between them. This CDR3 contains 15 residues. The study, taken as a whole, reports: Among expanded peripheral T cells, antigen specificity went undetermined.

Profiled with immunoSEQ multiplex PCR; TCRdb holds only in-frame clones, not every one. This sample has 25,000 to 30,000 clones; 75% to 90% occur once, and the top ten carry around 28%. The chain uses TRBV27 and TRBJ1-5; D unclear. The starting material was CD4+ or CD8+ T cells sorted from blood, obtained in a trial of the OX40 agonist ivuxolimab. This receptor was obtained from an adult with an advanced solid tumor such as melanoma, head and neck, liver or kidney cancer. CDR3 sequence (DNA): TGTGCCAGCAGTTTATCAGCACCCTTCATCCAGCCCCAGCATTTT. This gives the protein CASSLSAPFIQPQHF.